This T cell receptor (beta chain) was documented in a study of T-cell memory formation after mild COVID-19. Overall study context: Largely donor-specific TCR clusters were found.

It was 5'RACE with constant-segment primers that produced the TCR alpha and TCR beta cDNA libraries, which carried sample barcodes and UMIs. Each CDR3 protein is one row after TCRdb ran MiXCR on the 5' RACE reads. The sample lists some 300,000 distinct CDR3 sequences; less than 25% were seen once. Study-wide findings and caveats: CD4/CD8 balance held among clones contracting day 15 to 85, and later expanders leaned CD4+.

As for this clonotype: The antigen is undetermined.

V was clipped by 4 bases and J by 2 bases, with 6 bases between them. Germline-derived CDR1 and CDR2 are MRHNA and SNTAGT. CDR3 length: 14 residues. The sequencing sample was made of PBMCs or a T cell subset sorted from them (not recorded which). The chain has TRBV6-4 and TRBJ2-6, with TRBD2 as a possible D gene (6 bases). The sequence was collected from a man between 18 and 29 years old who had mild COVID-19 (a few samples of this study predate the infection). Cell type and time point are not known. The CDR3 reads CASSGGAGANVLTF. The CDR3 DNA reads TGTGCCAGCAGTGGGGGGGCTGGGGCCAACGTCCTGACTTTC.